A selection of T cell receptor beta chains follows, all from one sample in a study of T cells in Graves' hyperthyroidism and ophthalmopathy. TCRdb independently ran MiXCR on the multiplex PCR reads; one entry per CDR3 protein. The data show roughly 500,000 distinct CDR3 sequences, roughly 23% seen once. The sample consisted of blood. These receptors were taken from a woman in her 70s with Graves' ophthalmopathy. The CDR3 runs from the conserved cysteine through the conserved F or W. A D gene is named only where the DNA matches it firmly. Only part of the rows carry a size: once, few, many, or a class if the clone is expanded.

once TRBD2 TRBJ2-1 TRBV5-1 TGCGCCAGCAGCGCTCCAAGAACCGGGACTAGTCCCTACAATGAGCAGTTCTTC CASSAPRTGTSPYNEQFF
NA NA TRBJ2-1 TRBV6-2/TRBV6-3 TGTGCCAGCACAGACTACACCAATGAGCAGTTCTTC CASTDYTNEQFF
NA TRBD2 TRBJ2-7 TRBV12-3/TRBV12-4 TGTGCCAGCAGTTTTCGCTGGGGAGGGCCCTCCTACGAGCAGTACTTC CASSFRWGGPSYEQYF
once NA TRBJ2-5 TRBV5-4 TGTGCCAGCAGCTTATGGCACCTCCAAGAGACCCAGTACTTC CASSLWHLQETQYF
many NA TRBJ2-5 TRBV2 TGTGCCAGCAGTATCCTCTGGCCAGAGACCCAGTACTTC CASSILWPETQYF
NA NA TRBJ1-2 TRBV5-1 TGCGCCAGCAGCTTGAAAGGGGAGGGCTACACCTTC CASSLKGEGYTF
many TRBD2 TRBJ2-7 TRBV7-2 TGTGCCAGCAGTCGGACTAGCGGGAGTAGGTACGAGCAGTACTTC CASSRTSGSRYEQYF
few NA TRBJ1-6 TRBV3-1 TGTGCCAGCAGCCACCTGGGCCTCTCCTATAATTCACCCCTCCACTTT CASSHLGLSYNSPLHF
few NA TRBJ1-2 TRBV29-1 TGCAGCGTTGAGGAGGACTTGAACTATGGCTACACCTTC CSVEEDLNYGYTF
few NA TRBJ2-5 TRBV12-5 TGTGCTAGTGGTTTAGGACTAGGGGGAGAGACCCAGTACTTC CASGLGLGGETQYF
few NA TRBJ1-4 TRBV28 TGTGCCAGCATTTTACAGGGCCGGGATGGTGAAAAACTGTTTTTT CASILQGRDGEKLFF
NA NA TRBJ1-3 TRBV20-1 TGCAGTGCTAGAGATCTTCCAGGCTCTGGAAACACCATATATTTT CSARDLPGSGNTIYF
few NA TRBJ2-5 TRBV6-1 TGTGCCAGCACCTTTTACCGGGGGACGTCGCAAGAGACCCAGTACTTC CASTFYRGTSQETQYF
NA NA TRBJ1-4 TRBV10-3 TGTGCCATCAGTGTTGGGGGGGGCTCGACTAATGAAAAACTGTTTTTT CAISVGGGSTNEKLFF
many NA TRBJ2-5 TRBV27 TGTGCCAGCAGTCGTAAGGAGGGAGAGACCCAGTACTTC CASSRKEGETQYF
NA TRBD1 TRBJ2-2 TRBV7-2 TGTGCCAGCAGCTTAAAGTCAGGGGGCACCGGGGAGCTGTTTTTT CASSLKSGGTGELFF
NA TRBD2 TRBJ2-3 TRBV20-1 TGCAGTGCTCGCACCCTCCTTCGGACTAGCAGCACAGATACGCAGTATTTT CSARTLLRTSSTDTQYF
once NA TRBJ1-3 TRBV30 TGTGCCTGGTGGGGCGGAAACACCATATATTTT CAWWGGNTIYF
NA NA TRBJ1-2 TRBV10-3 TGTGCCATCAGTGCGAACAGCCTCCGTCGTGCTGGCTACACCTTC CAISANSLRRAGYTF
NA TRBD1 TRBJ1-2 TRBV29-1 TGCAGCGTCGATAAACAGGGGGTCTATGGCTACACCTTC CSVDKQGVYGYTF
NA NA TRBJ2-3 TRBV5-1 TGCGCCAGCAAGGCCTACGGAGTTCATCTGGATACGCAGTATTTT CASKAYGVHLDTQYF
NA NA TRBJ1-2 TRBV2 TGTGCCAGCAGTGAAACCCGCGAGAGTTATGGCTACACCTTC CASSETRESYGYTF
NA TRBD2 TRBJ2-3 TRBV19 TGTGCCAGTAGTCCGAGACTAGCGGGAGGGGTTACAGATACGCAGTATTTT CASSPRLAGGVTDTQYF
NA NA TRBJ2-3 TRBV13 TGTGCCAGCAGCTTATCGCGACTAGGATACACAGATACGCAGTATTTT CASSLSRLGYTDTQYF
NA NA TRBJ1-5 TRBV10-3 TGTGCCATCAGTGAGGACGGTTATCAGCCCCAGCATTTT CAISEDGYQPQHF
many NA TRBJ1-2 TRBV30 TGTGCCTGGAGTGGGACAATGGTTCTTGGCTACACCTTC CAWSGTMVLGYTF
NA NA TRBJ1-1 TRBV6-2/TRBV6-3 TGTGCCAGCATGCGGGCAGGGAGCAACACTGAAGCTTTCTTT CASMRAGSNTEAFF
few NA TRBJ1-1 TRBV7-2 TGTGCCAGCAGCAAAAGCGGACAGCCGAACACTGAAGCTTTCTTT CASSKSGQPNTEAFF
few NA TRBJ1-2 TRBV24-1 TGTGCCACCAGTGACACGGACTATGGCTACACCTTC CATSDTDYGYTF
few NA TRBJ2-2 TRBV6-1 TGTGCCAGCAATCCCTTTATGGGAACGTCGCGCACCGGGGAGCTGTTTTTT CASNPFMGTSRTGELFF
few TRBD2 TRBJ2-2 TRBV12-5 TGTGCTAGTGCCATAATAGCGATGGCGGGAGATACCGGGGAGCTGTTTTTT CASAIIAMAGDTGELFF
few NA TRBJ1-5 TRBV5-1 TGCGCCAGCAGCTTTGGTGACGACAATCAGCCCCAGCATTTT CASSFGDDNQPQHF
NA TRBD2 TRBJ2-1 TRBV15 TGTGCCACCAGCAGAGGAGGCGGGAGGTCCTACAATGAGCAGTTCTTC CATSRGGGRSYNEQFF
NA TRBD1 TRBJ1-2 TRBV4-1 TGCGCCAGCAGCCCGGGACAGGTGGGTGGCTACACCTTC CASSPGQVGGYTF
many NA TRBJ2-5 TRBV7-2 TGTGCCAGCAGCTTCGATTGGAGGACCCAGTACTTC CASSFDWRTQYF
few NA TRBJ2-5 TRBV20-1 TGCAGTGCTAGTAAGGGGACCCAAGAGACCCAGTACTTC CSASKGTQETQYF
few NA TRBJ2-1 TRBV11-3 TGTGCCAGCAGCTCGTACTTCCGGGGGGAGCAGTTCTTC CASSSYFRGEQFF
many NA TRBJ1-6 TRBV27 TGTGCCAGCAGTCCATTGAATTCACCCCTCCACTTT CASSPLNSPLHF